These T cell receptor beta chains were read from a single sample in a study of blood T cell repertoires in COVID-19. Generated by immunoSEQ multiplex PCR, the TCRdb table keeps only in-frame clones and is missing some. The top ten clones hold about 3.9% of a sample with 100,000 or so clones, around 92% of them seen once. Specimen: peripheral blood. These receptors came from a man aged 18 to 35 with acute or convalescent COVID-19. CDR3s include the opening cysteine and the closing phenylalanine or tryptophan. The D gene is left open where the match is weak. Where a row states a size, it is once, few, many or the class of an expanded clone; other rows omit it.

V	D	J	size	DNA	CDR3
TRBV29-1	TRBD1	TRBJ2-6	NA	TGCAGCGTTCGGACAGGGAAGGTCTCTGGGGCCAACGTCCTGACTTTC	CSVRTGKVSGANVLTF
TRBV6-5	NA	TRBJ2-2	NA	TGTGCCAGCAGTTCAACGAACACCGGGGAGCTGTTTTTT	CASSSTNTGELFF
TRBV6-5	TRBD1	TRBJ2-2	once	TGTGCCAGCCGGGACAGGGTCCTCACCGGGGAGCTGTTTTTT	CASRDRVLTGELFF
TRBV4-2	TRBD2	TRBJ2-7	NA	TGTGCCAGCAGCCAAGGCGTCCTAGCGGGGGGTGACGAGCAGTACTTC	CASSQGVLAGGDEQYF
TRBV18	NA	TRBJ1-5	NA	TGTGCCAGCTCAGCCTGGGACAAAAATCAGCCCCAGCATTTT	CASSAWDKNQPQHF
TRBV14	TRBD2	TRBJ2-1	NA	TGTGCCAGCAGCCGGTCCCTTGTAGCGGGAGGTAGCAATGAGCAGTTCTTC	CASSRSLVAGGSNEQFF
TRBV6-6	TRBD1	TRBJ1-2	NA	TGTGCCAGCAGTTACTCGTTGACAGGGGATAACTATGGCTACACCTTC	CASSYSLTGDNYGYTF
TRBV4-2	NA	TRBJ1-2	NA	TGTGCCAGCAGCCAAGACACACAGGAATATTACTTC	CASSQDTQEYYF
TRBV4-2	NA	TRBJ1-4	NA	TGTGCCAGCAGCCAAGAACAGTTGATAGTATCCGAAAAACTGTTTTTT	CASSQEQLIVSEKLFF
TRBV2	TRBD2	TRBJ2-7	NA	TGTGCCAGCAGGACTAGCGGGGTTTACGAGCAGTACTTC	CASRTSGVYEQYF
TRBV5-1	TRBD1	TRBJ2-5	NA	TGCGCCAGCAGCGGGGGGACAGGAGAGACCCAGTACTTC	CASSGGTGETQYF
TRBV9	TRBD1	TRBJ1-6	NA	TGTGCCAGCAGCGTAGACGGGACAGAGAGTTCACCCCTCCACTTT	CASSVDGTESSPLHF
TRBV11-2	NA	TRBJ1-4	NA	TGTGCCAGCAGCTTCCCCAGGGAAGACAAGGGAAGGGCTAATGAAAAACTGTTTTTT	CASSFPREDKGRANEKLFF
TRBV18	TRBD1	TRBJ1-2	NA	TGTGCCAGCTCACCTAACCCAACAGGGGGCTATGGCTACACCTTC	CASSPNPTGGYGYTF
TRBV25-1	TRBD1	TRBJ2-2	NA	TGTGCCAGCAGTGGACAGGGGGACACCGGGGAGCTGTTTTTT	CASSGQGDTGELFF
TRBV7-9	NA	TRBJ1-2	NA	TGTGCCGTCCAGGTCGCGTATGGCTACACCTTC	CAVQVAYGYTF
TRBV19	TRBD1	TRBJ1-4	NA	TGTGCCAGTAGTAGACCAACAGGGGGGAATGAAAAACTGTTTTTT	CASSRPTGGNEKLFF
TRBV7-9	NA	TRBJ1-2	NA	TGTGCCAGCAGCGGCCGGGGGGGCGGCCAAGCTAACTATGGCTACACCTTC	CASSGRGGGQANYGYTF
TRBV9	NA	TRBJ1-4	NA	TGTGCCAGCAGCGGCGTAAGTGCAACTAATGAAAAACTGTTTTTT	CASSGVSATNEKLFF
TRBV19	TRBD1	TRBJ1-4	NA	TGTGCCAGTAGTATTACAGGGGGGACTAATGAAAAACTGTTTTTT	CASSITGGTNEKLFF
TRBV5-1	TRBD2	TRBJ2-3	NA	TGCGCCAGCAGCTTGGCCGGGACTAGCGTCGCAGATACGCAGTATTTT	CASSLAGTSVADTQYF
TRBV29-1	NA	TRBJ2-2	NA	TGCAGCGTTGCAGCGCGAGGAGAGCTGTTTTTT	CSVAARGELFF
TRBV19	NA	TRBJ1-3	few	TGTGCCAGTAGTCCACCGACAGTAATCTCCTCTGGAAACACCATATATTTT	CASSPPTVISSGNTIYF
TRBV14	TRBD1	TRBJ1-6	NA	TGTGCCAGCAGCCAAGTGGGACAGGGGGGTTCACCCCTCCACTTT	CASSQVGQGGSPLHF
TRBV7-8	NA	TRBJ2-3	NA	TGTGCCAGCAGCTTAAGGCGACGGGGGGATACGCAGTATTTT	CASSLRRRGDTQYF
TRBV12-5	TRBD2	TRBJ2-1	NA	TGTGCTAGTGGTGGGCCTTCTAGCGGGGGCTCCTACAATGAGCAGTTCTTC	CASGGPSSGGSYNEQFF
TRBV27	TRBD1	TRBJ1-1	once	TGTGCCAGCAGTTCCCTGGACAGGGACACTGAAGCTTTCTTT	CASSSLDRDTEAFF
TRBV12-5	TRBD1	TRBJ1-5	NA	TGTGCTAGTGGTTCGGGGACAGCGACCAATCAGCCCCAGCATTTT	CASGSGTATNQPQHF
TRBV19	TRBD2	TRBJ2-3	NA	TGTGCCAGTAGTTCTCCCCGGACTAGCGATACGCAGTATTTT	CASSSPRTSDTQYF
TRBV7-9	NA	TRBJ1-3	NA	TGTGCCAGCAGCTTAGGGACTAACTCTGGAAACACCATATATTTT	CASSLGTNSGNTIYF
TRBV19	NA	TRBJ1-2	NA	TGTGCCAGTAGTTCGGGAGGGTCCAGGCCGACCTATGGCTACACCTTC	CASSSGGSRPTYGYTF
TRBV5-4	TRBD1	TRBJ1-2	NA	TGTGCCAGCAGCTTGGGGAGGACAGGGGGCGGGAGAAACTATGGCTACACCTTC	CASSLGRTGGGRNYGYTF
TRBV3-1/TRBV3-2	NA	TRBJ1-2	once	TGTGCCAGCAGCCTTCTCCAGGGAGGTCATGGCTACACCTTC	CASSLLQGGHGYTF
TRBV14	NA	TRBJ2-1	NA	TGTGCCAGCAGCCAAGATCCGTTTTCCAGCTACAATGAGCAGTTCTTC	CASSQDPFSSYNEQFF
TRBV29-1	TRBD2	TRBJ2-4	NA	TGCAGCGCGCAACAGTCAACCGGGACTAGATCCGGCGACATTCAGTACTTC	CSAQQSTGTRSGDIQYF
TRBV19	TRBD1	TRBJ1-2	NA	TGTGCCAGTAGGAAACAGGGGGCGAGCTACACCTTC	CASRKQGASYTF
TRBV6-2/TRBV6-3	NA	TRBJ2-2	NA	TGTGCCAGCAGTTATATGGCCGTCACCGGGGAGCTGTTTTTT	CASSYMAVTGELFF
TRBV5-4	TRBD1	TRBJ2-1	NA	TGTGCCGTCCTAGGTCGGACAGGGAACAATGAGCAGTTCTTC	CAVLGRTGNNEQFF
TRBV27	TRBD1	TRBJ1-2	NA	TGTGCCAGCAGTTTCACAGGGGGTCTAAACTATGGCTACACCTTC	CASSFTGGLNYGYTF
TRBV3-1/TRBV3-2	TRBD1	TRBJ2-1	NA	TGTGCCAGCAGCCAAGTCGCAGGGGGTAGCTCCTACAATGAGCAGTTCTTC	CASSQVAGGSSYNEQFF
TRBV6-5	NA	TRBJ1-1	NA	TGTGCCAGCAGTTACTCGCCGGTGAGGACTGAAGCTTTCTTT	CASSYSPVRTEAFF
TRBV6-5	NA	TRBJ1-3	NA	TGTGCCAGCAGTCCCCAGGTCTCTGGAAACACCATATATTTT	CASSPQVSGNTIYF
TRBV10-1	NA	TRBJ2-7	NA	TGCGCCAGCAGTGGAGGGCATTCCTACGAGCAGTACTTC	CASSGGHSYEQYF
TRBV3-1/TRBV3-2	TRBD1	TRBJ1-2	NA	TGTGCCAGCAGCCAAGAGTGGGACAGGGTAGGTGGCTACACCTTC	CASSQEWDRVGGYTF
TRBV2	TRBD1	TRBJ1-2	few	TGTGCCAGCGGGACAGGGGTTAGCTACACCTTC	CASGTGVSYTF
TRBV10-3	TRBD1	TRBJ1-6	NA	TGTGCCGTTACTACAGGGGGGGATTCACCCCTCCACTTT	CAVTTGGDSPLHF
TRBV29-1	NA	TRBJ1-2	NA	TGCAGCGTTGAAGATCCGGGTGGCTACACCTTC	CSVEDPGGYTF
TRBV30	NA	TRBJ1-3	once	TGTGCCTGGAGTCCCTTAGGGGCGATCTCTGGAAACACCATATATTTT	CAWSPLGAISGNTIYF
TRBV13	TRBD1	TRBJ2-7	NA	TGTGCCAGCAGCTTTCGACAGGGCTTCGGCGAGCAGTACTTC	CASSFRQGFGEQYF
TRBV19	NA	TRBJ1-1	NA	TGTGCCAGTAGTATAGATCCAGTTACTGAAGCTTTCTTT	CASSIDPVTEAFF
TRBV24-1	TRBD2	TRBJ2-1	NA	TGTGCCACCAGTGATTTGGATTCCAGCGGGAGTAATGGGGAGCAGTTCTTC	CATSDLDSSGSNGEQFF
TRBV7-6	TRBD1	TRBJ1-2	NA	TGTGCCAGCAGCCACAGGGGTGGCTACACCTTC	CASSHRGGYTF
TRBV5-4	NA	TRBJ2-2	NA	TGTGCCAGCAGCTTATCCAGGGAAAGGGGCCCCACCGGGGAGCTGTTTTTT	CASSLSRERGPTGELFF
TRBV19	NA	TRBJ1-2	NA	TGTGCCAGTAGTAGCAGGGGTTTTGGTGGCTACACCTTC	CASSSRGFGGYTF
TRBV2	NA	TRBJ1-5	NA	TGTGCCAGCAGTGGTCCGGGGGGCGGCAATCAGCCCCAGCATTTT	CASSGPGGGNQPQHF